This T cell receptor beta chain was sequenced for a study of monozygotic twins with inflammatory bowel disease. Overall study findings and caveats: Repertoire similarity matched across concordant and discordant twins, perhaps owing to limited power. Patient-specific immunosuppressive treatments may have made repertoires more variable.

The template-switching step introduced UMIs that carried a 6-nucleotide sample barcode. TCRdb processed the 5' RACE reads again and assigns one entry to each CDR3 protein, with no DNA. This sample's table reports approximately 400,000 distinct CDR3 sequences. A word on this clonotype: The antigen is not known.

The CDR3 totals 14 residues. From germline, CDR1 is SNHLY and CDR2 FYNNEI. Unsorted whole blood yielded the total RNA, with T cells left unselected. Sequences were obtained from blood. This sequence joins TRBV2 and TRBJ2-5; TCRdb lists TRBD2, though no DNA is available to test this call. The TCR comes from a human donor with ulcerative colitis or Crohn's disease, or a healthy co-twin of an affected twin (not recorded which). The CDR3 here is CASSKTSGGETQYF.